Listed here is a single T cell receptor beta chain. The specificity of this receptor is unknown. One base away there is no much larger clone; base qualities are not given. The cysteine opens and the phenylalanine closes a CDR3 of 15 amino acids. Just the 45-base CDR3 DNA is kept, in frame starting at base 1. CDR1 MNHEY and CDR2 SMNVEV are derived from the germline V gene (reference sequence). Trimming removed 2 bases from V and 2 bases from J; the gene matches leave 4 bases unexplained. This sample is drawn from a study of blood T cell repertoires in COVID-19 (dated by TCRdb to 2020 to 2021). Notes on the research overall: Samples from collaborators originated in the United States, Italy and Spain and spanned both the acute and convalescent phases of COVID-19. The prospective study material was composed of cDNA or gDNA derived from T cells, B-cell-depleted T cells, or PBMCs. The samples were drawn from two sources: the first 160 participants of the ongoing ImmuneRACE study, and 1,200 or so subjects contributed by 6 global collaborators. Subjects who had been exposed to COVID-19, were actively infected with it, or had recovered from it provided the deeply sampled blood TCRbeta repertoires that made up the dataset. Where HLA class I and class II types were available, the types were taken from metadata supplied by the sample provider, not from assay-based typing. The repertoires were made available in a free public database intended to serve as a resource for research on the immune response to SARS-CoV-2. A de-identified subject ID, COVID-19 status, age in years and sex were almost always included in the sample metadata.

In the prospective study, participants were roughly 18 to 95 years old, resided in about 25 geographic areas of the United States, and were enrolled through a virtual design. In the prospective study, cohorts were assigned on the basis of participant-reported clinical history obtained from a screening survey and a study questionnaire. In the prospective study, whole blood, serum and a nasopharyngeal or oropharyngeal swab were collected from each participant by mobile phlebotomists. Additional blood draws and questionnaires over an approximately two-month period could optionally be provided by prospective study participants. Blood samples from the prospective study were shipped frozen or at room temperature prior to DNA extraction. Here is what the overall study found, with its caveats: Clinical and demographic metadata were provided uncurated, with the amount varying by source and participant.

The immunoSEQ Assay, a bias-controlled multiplex PCR, was used to amplify TCRbeta CDR3 regions from genomic DNA. On the study's bioinformatics: The number of nucleated cells in each sample was estimated from the amplification of reference gene primers within the assay. Sequence reads were collapsed and filtered to measure the absolute abundance of every unique TCRbeta CDR3 rearrangement. For each sample, productive Simpson clonality was calculated by taking the square root of Simpson's diversity index across productive rearrangements. TCRdb holds this immuneACCESS table with in-frame rearrangements only. Some clones are missing; in checked studies, unresolved V genes explain under half, and the rest has no known cause. V, J and clone size were drawn from that table, and D and trimming were deduced from the DNA. The sample table shows some 230,000 clones, and approximately 83% are seen once. In total, the top ten clones hold approximately 1.3% of the sample.

Sequencing was carried out using PBMCs or T cells enriched from blood (not recorded which). The chain uses TRBV27 and TRBJ2-7; TRBD2 fits 9 bases in the junction. This receptor was taken from a woman aged 40 to 50 with acute COVID-19. CDR3 reads: CASSLRREGPYEQYF. The nucleotides read TGTGCCAGCAGTTTACGGCGGGAGGGCCCCTACGAGCAGTACTTC.